This is a list of T cell receptor beta chains from one sample in a study of OX40 agonist ivuxolimab in advanced cancers. Sequencing was performed with immunoSEQ multiplex PCR; in TCRdb, only in-frame clones are kept and a portion is missing. The sample lists tens of thousands of clones; around nine tenths were seen once. Sequenced here: CD4+ or CD8+ T cells sorted from blood, sampled in a trial of the OX40 agonist ivuxolimab. Source of these receptors: an adult with an advanced solid tumor such as melanoma, head and neck, liver or kidney cancer. Each CDR3 is given with its conserved first and last residue. The order of the fields is V gene, J gene, CDR3 protein.

TRBV5-8	TRBJ2-5	CASSHQGARETQYF
TRBV2	TRBJ2-3	CASRTSADTQYF
TRBV11-3	TRBJ1-1	CASSFGAGTEAFF
TRBV5-1	TRBJ2-5	CASSLGDYQETQYF
TRBV19	TRBJ2-5	CASSFQKQETQYF
TRBV19	TRBJ2-1	CASSTLGSYNEQFF
TRBV10-3	TRBJ2-7	CASADREYEQYF
TRBV7-3	TRBJ2-1	CASSFRDSSYNEQFF
TRBV2	TRBJ2-7	CASGATYLYEQYF
TRBV27	TRBJ1-1	CASSYPGGTEAFF